This T cell receptor beta chain was obtained from a study of a mutant IDH1 vaccine in newly diagnosed glioma. The wider study: Patients received eight vaccinations in weeks 1, 3, 5, 7, 11, 15, 19, 23. The therapy given earlier, which was standard therapy, consisted of radiotherapy, temozolomide, or both, and most of the patients received both. The initiation of vaccination occurred 4-6 weeks after radiotherapy alone, or with temozolomide cycles.

The germline gives CDR1 MGHRA, CDR2 YSYEKL. The V segment lost 0 bases and the J segment 4 bases; nucleotides outside the gene matches: 8. The CDR3 sequence is 17 residues long. Only one count was recorded for this clone. The antigen is not known. Profiling relied on immunoSEQ multiplex PCR, and the TCRdb table lists in-frame clones only, not all of them. The sample shows roughly 19,000 clones, almost 85% of them seen only once. Time point meaning: week 23, last vaccination. Every single dose of the vaccine, 300 ug of mutant IDH1 20-mer peptide, came with topical imiquimod. The chain joins TRBV4-1 to TRBJ2-1; 8 nucleotides match TRBD2. The sequence came from a man aged 25 to 45 with glioma. The sample consisted of PBMCs, taken from a glioma patient whose treatment included an IDH1 peptide vaccine. The CDR3: CASSQDLSSGRYNEQFF. The CDR3 region has the DNA TGCGCCAGCAGCCAAGATTTGTCTAGCGGGCGGTACAATGAGCAGTTCTTC.